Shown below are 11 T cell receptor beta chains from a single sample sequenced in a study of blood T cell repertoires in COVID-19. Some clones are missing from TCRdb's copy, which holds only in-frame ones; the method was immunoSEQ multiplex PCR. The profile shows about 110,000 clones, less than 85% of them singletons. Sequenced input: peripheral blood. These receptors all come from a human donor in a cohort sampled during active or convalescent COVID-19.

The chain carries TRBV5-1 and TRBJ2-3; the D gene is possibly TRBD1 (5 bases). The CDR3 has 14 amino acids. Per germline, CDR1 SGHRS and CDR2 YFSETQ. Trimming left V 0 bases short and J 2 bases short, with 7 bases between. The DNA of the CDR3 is TGCGCCAGCAGCTTGGGACAGTCCACAGATACGCAGTATTTT. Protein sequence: CASSLGQSTDTQYF.

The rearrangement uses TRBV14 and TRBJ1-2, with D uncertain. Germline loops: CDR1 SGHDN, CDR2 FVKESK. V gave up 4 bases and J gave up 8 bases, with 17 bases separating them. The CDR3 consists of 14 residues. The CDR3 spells CASSPARLGGGYTF. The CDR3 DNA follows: TGTGCCAGCAGCCCCGCCCGGCTAGGAGGAGGCTACACCTTC.

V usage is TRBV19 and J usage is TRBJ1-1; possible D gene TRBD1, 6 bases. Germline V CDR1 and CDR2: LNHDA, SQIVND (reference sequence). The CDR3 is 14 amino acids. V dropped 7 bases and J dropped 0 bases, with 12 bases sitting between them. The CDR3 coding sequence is TGTGCCAGTACCGTACAGGGTATGAACACTGAAGCTTTCTTT. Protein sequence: CASTVQGMNTEAFF.

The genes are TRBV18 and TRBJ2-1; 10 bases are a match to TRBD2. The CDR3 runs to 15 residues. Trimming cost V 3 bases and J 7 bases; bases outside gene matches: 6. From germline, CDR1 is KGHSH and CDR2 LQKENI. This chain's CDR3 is CASSPGTSVANEQFF. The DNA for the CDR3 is TGTGCCAGCTCACCCGGGACTAGCGTAGCTAATGAGCAGTTCTTC.

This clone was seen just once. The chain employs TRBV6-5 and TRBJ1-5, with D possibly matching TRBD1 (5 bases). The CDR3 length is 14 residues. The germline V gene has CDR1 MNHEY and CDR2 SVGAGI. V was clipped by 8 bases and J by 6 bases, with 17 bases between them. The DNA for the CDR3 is TGTGCCAGCGGACTTCAGGGAGGTGCTCAGCCCCAGCATTTT. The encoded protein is CASGLQGGAQPQHF.

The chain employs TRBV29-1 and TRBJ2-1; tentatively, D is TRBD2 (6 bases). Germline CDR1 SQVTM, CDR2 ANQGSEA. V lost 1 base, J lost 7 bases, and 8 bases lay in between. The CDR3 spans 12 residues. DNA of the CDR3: TGCAGCGTTGAAGTTGGGGGGAATGAGCAGTTCTTC. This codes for CSVEVGGNEQFF.

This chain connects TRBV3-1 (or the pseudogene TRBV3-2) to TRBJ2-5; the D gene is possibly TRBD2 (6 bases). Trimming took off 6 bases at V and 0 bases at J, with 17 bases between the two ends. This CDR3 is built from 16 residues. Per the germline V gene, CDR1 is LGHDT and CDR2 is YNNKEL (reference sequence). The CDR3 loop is CASSLRGSGYQETQYF. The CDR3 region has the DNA TGTGCCAGCAGTCTCCGAGGTAGCGGATACCAAGAGACCCAGTACTTC.

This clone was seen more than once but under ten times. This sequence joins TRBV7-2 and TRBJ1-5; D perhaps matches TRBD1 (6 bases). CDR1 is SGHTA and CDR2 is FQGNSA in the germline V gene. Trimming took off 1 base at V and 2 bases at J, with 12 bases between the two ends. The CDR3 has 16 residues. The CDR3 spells CASSLVTGQGNQPQHF. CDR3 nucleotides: TGTGCCAGCAGCTTAGTCACAGGGCAGGGCAATCAGCCCCAGCATTTT.

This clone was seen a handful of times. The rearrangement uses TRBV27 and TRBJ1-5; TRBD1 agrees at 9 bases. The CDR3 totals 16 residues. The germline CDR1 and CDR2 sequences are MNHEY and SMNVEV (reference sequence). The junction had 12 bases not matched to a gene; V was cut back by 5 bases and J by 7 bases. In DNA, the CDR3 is TGTGCCAGCAGTCCTTCCGACAGGGGGGTTTGGCAGCCCCAGCATTTT. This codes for CASSPSDRGVWQPQHF.

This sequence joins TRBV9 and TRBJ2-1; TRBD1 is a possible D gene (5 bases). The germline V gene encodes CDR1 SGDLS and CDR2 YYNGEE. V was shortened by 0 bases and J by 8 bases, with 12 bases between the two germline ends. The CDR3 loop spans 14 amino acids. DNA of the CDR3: TGTGCCAGCAGCGTAGATCCTAAGGGGTATGAGCAGTTCTTC. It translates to CASSVDPKGYEQFF. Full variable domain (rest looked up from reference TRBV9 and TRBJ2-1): DSGVTQTPKHLITATGQRVTLRCSPRSGDLSVYWYQQSLDQGLQFLIQYYNGEERAKGNILERFSAQQFPDLHSELNLSSLELGDSALYFCASSVDPKGYEQFFGPGTRLTVL.

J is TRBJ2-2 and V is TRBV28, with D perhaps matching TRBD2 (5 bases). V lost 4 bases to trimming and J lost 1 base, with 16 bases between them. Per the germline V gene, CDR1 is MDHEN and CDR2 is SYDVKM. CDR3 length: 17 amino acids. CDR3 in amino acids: CASSSPLGGGNTGELFF. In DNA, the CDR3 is TGTGCCAGCAGTTCCCCTTTGGGTGGAGGGAACACCGGGGAGCTGTTTTTT.